This T cell receptor (beta chain) stems from a study of identical twins. For this clonotype: Its antigen is as yet unknown.

Trimming shortened V by 6 bases and J by 1 base, and 26 bases separated the two germline ends. CDR1 MGHDK and CDR2 SYGVNS come from the germline V gene. CDR3 length: 19 amino acids. Study-wide results and caveats: Recombination models fit unrelated individuals' TCR alpha sharing but underestimated twins'.

MiXCR, applied by TCRdb to the 5' RACE reads, yields one record per CDR3 protein. Here the sample spans roughly 710,000 distinct CDR3 sequences, 6% to 6.5% being singletons. The clonotype originates from a young man in good health. The chain joins TRBV25-1 to TRBJ2-3; a weak D match, TRBD1 (7 bases). The source material was naive T cells sorted from blood. The CDR3 loop reads CASRSSGIRQGGGTDTQYF. In nucleotides, the CDR3 is TGTGCCAGCAGATCCTCCGGGATCCGTCAGGGGGGAGGCACAGATACGCAGTATTTT. Looking up the rest from reference TRBV25-1 and TRBJ2-3 gives the full variable domain: EADIYQTPRYLVIGTGKKITLECSQTMGHDKMYWYQQDPGMELHLIHYSYGVNSTEKGDLSSESTVSRIRTEHFPLTLESARPSHTSQYLCASRSSGIRQGGGTDTQYFGPGTRLTVL.